Given below is one T cell receptor (beta chain) in context. Its target is unknown. This specimen belongs to a study of cytomegalovirus exposure and HLA in healthy donors. Study results and caveats: V- and J-gene trimming in TCR beta was tied to a missense DCLRE1C variant by an analysis performed later. A later analysis appeared to link common viral pathogens to several of the most significant clusters. Using the classifier, cytomegalovirus status was reportedly diagnosed with high specificity and sensitivity. A few CMV-associated chains were confirmed in vitro to be specific for CMV antigens.

Trimming shortened V by 4 bases and J by 5 bases, and 24 bases separated the two germline ends. This CDR3 is 17 amino acids long. Germline lookup yields CDR1 LGHNA and CDR2 YSLEER. The PCR contained 60 Vbeta and 13 Jbeta primers. Assay used: immunoSEQ multiplex PCR; TCRdb lists only in-frame clones, some missing. The data show just over 150,000 clones, 70% to 90% seen once. Sequenced: PBMCs. This chain joins TRBV4-3 and TRBJ2-7, with D possibly TRBD1 on 6 matching bases. This clonotype was sampled from a man between 18 and 29 years old in good health and CMV-seropositive. The CDR3 coding sequence is TGCGCCAGCAGCCGTGCGGAGAGTTCTTCAGGGGTGAACGAGCAGTACTTC. It specifies CASSRAESSSGVNEQYF.